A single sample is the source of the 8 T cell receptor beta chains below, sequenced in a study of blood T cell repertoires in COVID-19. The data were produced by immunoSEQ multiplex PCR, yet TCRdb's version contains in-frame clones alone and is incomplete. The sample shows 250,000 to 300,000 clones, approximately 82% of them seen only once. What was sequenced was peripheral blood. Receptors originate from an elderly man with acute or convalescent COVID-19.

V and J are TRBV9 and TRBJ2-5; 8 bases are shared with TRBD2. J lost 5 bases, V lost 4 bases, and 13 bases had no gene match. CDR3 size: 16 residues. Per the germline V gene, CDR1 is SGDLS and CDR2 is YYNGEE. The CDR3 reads CASSRAPGGAGETQYF. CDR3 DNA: TGTGCCAGCAGCCGGGCCCCCGGGGGGGCCGGGGAGACCCAGTACTTC.

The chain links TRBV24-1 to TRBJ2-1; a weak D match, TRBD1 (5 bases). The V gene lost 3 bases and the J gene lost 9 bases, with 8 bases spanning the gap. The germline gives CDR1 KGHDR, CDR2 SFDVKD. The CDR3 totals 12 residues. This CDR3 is CATSDDRAEQFF. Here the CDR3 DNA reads TGTGCCACCAGTGATGACAGAGCTGAGCAGTTCTTC.

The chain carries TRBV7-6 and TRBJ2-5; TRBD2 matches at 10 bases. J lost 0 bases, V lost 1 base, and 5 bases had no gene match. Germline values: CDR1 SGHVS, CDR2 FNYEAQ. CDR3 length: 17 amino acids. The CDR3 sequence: CASSLVASGGHQETQYF. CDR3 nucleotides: TGTGCCAGCAGCTTAGTTGCTAGCGGGGGACACCAAGAGACCCAGTACTTC.

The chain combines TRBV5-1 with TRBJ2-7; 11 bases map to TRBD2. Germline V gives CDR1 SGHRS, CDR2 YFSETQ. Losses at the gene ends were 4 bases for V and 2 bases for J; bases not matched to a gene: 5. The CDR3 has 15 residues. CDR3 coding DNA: TGCGCCAGCAGCGCCCTAGCGGGAGGAACCTACGAGCAGTACTTC. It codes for CASSALAGGTYEQYF. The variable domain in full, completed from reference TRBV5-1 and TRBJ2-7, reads KAGVTQTPRYLIKTRGQQVTLSCSPISGHRSVSWYQQTPGQGLQFLFEYFSETQRNKGNFPGRFSGRQFSNSRSEMNVSTLELGDSALYLCASSALAGGTYEQYFGPGTRLTVT.

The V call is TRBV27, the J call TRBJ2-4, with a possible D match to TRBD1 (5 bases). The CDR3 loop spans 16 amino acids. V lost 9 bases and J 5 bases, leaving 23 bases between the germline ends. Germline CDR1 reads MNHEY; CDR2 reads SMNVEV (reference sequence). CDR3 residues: CARPPKTGAEENIQYF. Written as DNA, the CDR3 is TGTGCCAGACCACCTAAAACAGGAGCCGAGGAAAACATTCAGTACTTC.

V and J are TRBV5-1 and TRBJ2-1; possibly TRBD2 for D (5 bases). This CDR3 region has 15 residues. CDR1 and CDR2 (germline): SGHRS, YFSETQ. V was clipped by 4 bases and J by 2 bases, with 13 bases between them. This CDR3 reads CASSLSGVTYNEQFF. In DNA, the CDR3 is TGCGCCAGCAGCCTTTCCGGGGTCACCTACAATGAGCAGTTCTTC.

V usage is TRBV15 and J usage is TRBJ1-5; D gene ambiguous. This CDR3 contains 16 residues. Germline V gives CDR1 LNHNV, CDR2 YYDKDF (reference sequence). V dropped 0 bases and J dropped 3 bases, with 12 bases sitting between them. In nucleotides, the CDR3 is TGTGCCACCAGCAGAGATGGGCAGCTCCCCAATCAGCCCCAGCATTTT. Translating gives CATSRDGQLPNQPQHF.

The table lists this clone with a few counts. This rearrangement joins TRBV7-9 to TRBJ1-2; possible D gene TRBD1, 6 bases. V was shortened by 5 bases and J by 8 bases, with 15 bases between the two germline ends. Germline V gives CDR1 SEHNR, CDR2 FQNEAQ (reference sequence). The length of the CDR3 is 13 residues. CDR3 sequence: CASSVAGAGGYTF. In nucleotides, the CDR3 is TGTGCCAGCAGCGTGGCGGGGGCGGGAGGCTACACCTTC.